These T cell receptor beta chains were read from a single sample in a study of T cell changes during pregnancy in multiple sclerosis. Repertoires were generated with immunoSEQ multiplex PCR, while TCRdb's copy carries only in-frame clones and drops some. The data show about 40,000 clones, over 70% seen once. The material was peripheral blood, obtained in the first trimester of pregnancy. These receptors came from a female donor in good health, enrolled as a control in a pregnancy study. Both conserved end residues are part of each CDR3.

TRBV19	TRBJ1-5	14	CASSTAGGGQPQHF
TRBV15	TRBJ1-5	14	CAIRGREGDQPQHF
TRBV28	TRBJ2-7	14	CASSLGGISYEQYF
TRBV10-3	TRBJ2-2	15	CAISAGAGAAGELFF
TRBV6-1	TRBJ2-2	15	CASSEDPSGAGELFF
TRBV12-5	TRBJ2-2	15	CASGSTGGYTGELFF
TRBV28	TRBJ2-3	14	CASPPLAGTHTQYF
TRBV28	TRBJ1-5	16	CASSPLLGGNNQPQHF
TRBV7-9	TRBJ1-1	17	CASSSGTGSLGSTEAFF
TRBV10-2	TRBJ1-4	16	CASGSLGWGTNEKLFF
TRBV6-1	TRBJ2-7	15	CASSEAEAGGDEQYF
TRBV7-2	TRBJ1-1	14	CASSHGGANTEAFF
TRBV5-6	TRBJ2-2	15	CASSLGQLNTGELFF
TRBV28	TRBJ1-3	17	CASSPTVDRGIGNTIYF
TRBV28	TRBJ2-5	15	CASVDREGVQETQYF
TRBV6-5	TRBJ2-2	11	CASSSAGELFF
TRBV7-6	TRBJ2-1	16	CASSFRSGTGGDEQFF
TRBV9	TRBJ2-1	14	CASSVGAGGLEQFF
TRBV19	TRBJ1-1	15	CASSTQGGRNTEAFF
TRBV5-1	TRBJ2-3	15	CASSFDRGRIDTQYF
TRBV6-1	TRBJ1-2	13	CASSEQGSSGYTF
TRBV7-8	TRBJ2-3	12	CASSRGTDTQYF
TRBV27	TRBJ1-4	14	CASSPIQEGEKLFF
TRBV5-1	TRBJ2-2	15	CASSQVAQNTGELFF
TRBV13	TRBJ2-1	16	CASSLVPAGGLNEQFF
TRBV4-1	TRBJ2-7	13	CASSRGTSYEQYF
TRBV4-1	TRBJ2-3	16	CASTGGPLIFTDTQYF
TRBV6-1	TRBJ1-5	16	CASSEGQGYSNQPQHF
TRBV9	TRBJ1-2	12	CASSDRAYGYTF
TRBV5-4	TRBJ2-1	16	CASNLFGRGSYNEQFF
TRBV19	TRBJ2-6	19	CASSIVAGTDYSGANVLTF
TRBV5-1	TRBJ2-1	16	CASTLWTGKSYNEQFF
TRBV12-5	TRBJ1-1	15	CASGFKTADWTEAFF
TRBV7-9	TRBJ1-4	17	CASSSGTGDITNEKLFF
TRBV20-1	TRBJ1-5	11	CSAREREPQHF
TRBV11-2	TRBJ2-1	15	CASSPRTSGSNEQFF
TRBV19	TRBJ2-7	17	CASSWGLRIGIGYEQYF
TRBV28	TRBJ1-5	13	CASSTGLKQPQHF
TRBV1	TRBJ1-5	16	CTSSHPGFNSNQPQHF
TRBV5-4	TRBJ2-7	15	CASSLALAGGYEQYF
TRBV9	TRBJ2-7	15	CASSQGLAGTYEQYF
TRBV27	TRBJ2-7	13	CASSRQGSYEQYF
TRBV10-3	TRBJ2-2	18	CAISKILQTGASGGELFF
TRBV19	TRBJ1-1	15	CASSPPGQRHTEAFF
TRBV19	TRBJ2-1	13	CASKEGAYNEQFF
TRBV21-1	TRBJ1-2	17	CASSKERVDKANYGYTF
TRBV14	TRBJ2-1	17	CASSQDPPAGGWNEQFF
TRBV28	TRBJ1-2	13	CASIKQGNYGYTF
TRBV7-2	TRBJ2-3	16	CASSSPRDRETDTQYF
TRBV4-3	TRBJ2-7	13	CASSQDSGYEQYF
TRBV12-5	TRBJ1-1	15	CASGLRSGQNTEAFF
TRBV28	TRBJ1-1	18	CASSSLGLGGGLATEAFF
TRBV12-5	TRBJ1-2	17	CASGLRDRGPYNYGYTF
TRBV5-1	TRBJ2-7	18	CASSSLWTSGSPSYEQYF
TRBV13	TRBJ2-1	13	CASSPRTANEQFF